This record concerns one TCR beta chain sequence. The CDR3 is 14 amino acids. V gave up 4 bases and J gave up 3 bases; unmatched junction bases: 3. Looked up from germline, CDR1 is SGHTA and CDR2 is FQGNSA. Only in-frame clones appear in the TCRdb table, and some are missing; sequencing was by immunoSEQ multiplex PCR. The profile shows about 180,000 clones, roughly 84% of them singletons. This record comes from a study of blood T cell repertoires in COVID-19. In the study overall: The United States, Italy and Spain provided the acute and convalescent COVID-19 samples.

V and J are TRBV7-2 and TRBJ2-7; 10 positions match TRBD2. This clonotype was obtained from a man older than 75 with COVID-19, enrolled during active disease. The sequenced material came from peripheral blood. The DNA for the CDR3 is TGTGCCAGCAGCTCGACTAGCGGGCGCTACGAGCAGTACTTC. The encoded protein is CASSSTSGRYEQYF.